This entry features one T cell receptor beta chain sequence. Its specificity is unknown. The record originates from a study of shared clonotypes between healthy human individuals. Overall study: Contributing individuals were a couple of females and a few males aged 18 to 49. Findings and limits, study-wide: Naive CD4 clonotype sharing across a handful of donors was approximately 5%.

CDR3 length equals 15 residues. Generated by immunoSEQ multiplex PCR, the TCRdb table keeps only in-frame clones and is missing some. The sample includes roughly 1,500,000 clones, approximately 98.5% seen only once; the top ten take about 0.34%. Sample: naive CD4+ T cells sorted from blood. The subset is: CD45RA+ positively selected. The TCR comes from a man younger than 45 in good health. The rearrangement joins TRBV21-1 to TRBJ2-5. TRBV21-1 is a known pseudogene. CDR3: CASSKERPIQETQYF. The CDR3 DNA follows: TGTGCCAGCAGCAAAGAAAGGCCCATTCAAGAGACCCAGTACTTC.